This is a list of T cell receptor beta chains from one sample in a study of T cells in Graves' hyperthyroidism and ophthalmopathy. Via MiXCR, TCRdb re-called the multiplex PCR reads, giving one row per CDR3 protein. The table lists about 300,000 distinct CDR3 sequences, roughly 20% of them singletons. Sequences were obtained from blood. These receptors all come from a man between 50 and 59 years old with Graves' ophthalmopathy. CDR3s include the opening cysteine and the closing phenylalanine or tryptophan. D genes are given only for firm matches. The size entry is marked missing in some rows and otherwise reads once, few, many or a size class.

d_call: TRBD2
v_call: TRBV11-2
clone_size: .
j_call: TRBJ2-7
cdr3_nt: TGTGCCAGCAGCCCACCCCGTAGGGAGGGCTACGAGCAGTACTTC
cdr3_aa: CASSPPRREGYEQYF

d_call: .
v_call: TRBV7-9
clone_size: many
j_call: TRBJ1-1
cdr3_nt: TGTGCCAGCAGCCAACCCAGGGGCCGCGCGAGCAACACTGAAGCTTTCTTT
cdr3_aa: CASSQPRGRASNTEAFF

d_call: TRBD2
v_call: TRBV24-1
clone_size: .
j_call: TRBJ2-2
cdr3_nt: TGTGCCACCAGTGATCCCCCCGGACTAGCGGGAGGATCCGGGGAGCTGTTTTTT
cdr3_aa: CATSDPPGLAGGSGELFF

d_call: .
v_call: TRBV11-1
clone_size: .
j_call: TRBJ2-7
cdr3_nt: TGTGCCAGCAGCCCCCACATCCTTTACGAGCAGTACTTC
cdr3_aa: CASSPHILYEQYF

d_call: TRBD1
v_call: TRBV28
clone_size: many
j_call: TRBJ1-2
cdr3_nt: TGTGCCAGCAGTTTAGGGGGACAGGCCCCCTATGGCTACACCTTC
cdr3_aa: CASSLGGQAPYGYTF

d_call: TRBD2
v_call: TRBV11-2
clone_size: many
j_call: TRBJ2-5
cdr3_nt: TGTGCCAGCAGACAAACTGGGGGGGGGAGAGAGACCCAGTACTTC
cdr3_aa: CASRQTGGGRETQYF

d_call: TRBD2
v_call: TRBV3-1
clone_size: many
j_call: TRBJ2-1
cdr3_nt: TGTGCCAGCAGCCGTCTAGCGGGAGGCTCCTACAATGAGCAGTTCTTC
cdr3_aa: CASSRLAGGSYNEQFF

d_call: .
v_call: TRBV5-1
clone_size: many
j_call: TRBJ2-7
cdr3_nt: TGCGCCAGCAGCTTGGAGGAACTGGGGGGTCGCGAGCAGTACTTC
cdr3_aa: CASSLEELGGREQYF

d_call: TRBD2
v_call: TRBV3-1
clone_size: many
j_call: TRBJ2-3
cdr3_nt: TGTGCCAGCAGCCAACAAAGGACTAGCGGGAGAGATACGCAGTATTTT
cdr3_aa: CASSQQRTSGRDTQYF

d_call: .
v_call: TRBV11-1
clone_size: many
j_call: TRBJ1-1
cdr3_nt: TGTGCCAGCAGCCCGTATCGTCAATCGAACACTGAAGCTTTCTTT
cdr3_aa: CASSPYRQSNTEAFF

d_call: TRBD1
v_call: TRBV5-1
clone_size: many
j_call: TRBJ1-1
cdr3_nt: TGCGCCAGCAGCTTCGGGGACAGACCTGAAGCTTTCTTT
cdr3_aa: CASSFGDRPEAFF

d_call: .
v_call: TRBV28
clone_size: many
j_call: TRBJ1-2
cdr3_nt: TGTGCCAGCGATCCGTTAGAGGGTCCCTATGGCTACACCTTC
cdr3_aa: CASDPLEGPYGYTF

d_call: TRBD2
v_call: TRBV11-1
clone_size: .
j_call: TRBJ2-7
cdr3_nt: TGTGCCAGCAGCCACCCTAGCGGGAGGGCCTCGGTGAGGGAGCAGTACTTC
cdr3_aa: CASSHPSGRASVREQYF

d_call: TRBD1
v_call: TRBV20-1
clone_size: few
j_call: TRBJ2-2
cdr3_nt: TGCAGTGCAACCGGACAGGACCTCAACACCGGGGAGCTGTTTTTT
cdr3_aa: CSATGQDLNTGELFF

d_call: TRBD1
v_call: TRBV5-4
clone_size: few
j_call: TRBJ2-1
cdr3_nt: TGTGCCAGCAGCTCCGCCGGGACAGAATCCTACAATGAGCAGTTCTTC
cdr3_aa: CASSSAGTESYNEQFF

d_call: .
v_call: TRBV5-5
clone_size: medium-sized
j_call: TRBJ2-2
cdr3_nt: TGTGCCAGCAGCTGGGTGGACACCGGGGAGCTGTTTTTT
cdr3_aa: CASSWVDTGELFF

d_call: .
v_call: TRBV5-1
clone_size: few
j_call: TRBJ2-5
cdr3_nt: TGCGCCAGCAGCTTGCCGGGTTTGCGGCAAGAGACCCAGTACTTC
cdr3_aa: CASSLPGLRQETQYF

d_call: .
v_call: TRBV11-2
clone_size: many
j_call: TRBJ2-7
cdr3_nt: TGTGCCAGCAGCTTAGATCTGGGACGAACCTACGAGCAGTACTTC
cdr3_aa: CASSLDLGRTYEQYF

d_call: TRBD1
v_call: TRBV5-1
clone_size: many
j_call: TRBJ2-7
cdr3_nt: TGCGCCAGCAGCTCCCGGACAGGGGCCTACGAGCAGTACTTC
cdr3_aa: CASSSRTGAYEQYF

d_call: .
v_call: TRBV6-1
clone_size: many
j_call: TRBJ1-5
cdr3_nt: TGTGCCAGCAGACCCGAGTCGCTCCCCTGGGACACAAGGGCGCCTTACAATCAGCCCCAGCATTTT
cdr3_aa: CASRPESLPWDTRAPYNQPQHF

d_call: TRBD2
v_call: TRBV20-1
clone_size: many
j_call: TRBJ2-5
cdr3_nt: TGCAGTGCTAGAGATCAAGCGGGGGTACAAGAGACCCAGTACTTC
cdr3_aa: CSARDQAGVQETQYF

d_call: TRBD1
v_call: TRBV9
clone_size: .
j_call: TRBJ2-4
cdr3_nt: TGTGCCAGCAGCGTAAATGGGGACAGGGCTGACATTCAGTACTTC
cdr3_aa: CASSVNGDRADIQYF

d_call: .
v_call: TRBV28
clone_size: .
j_call: TRBJ2-7
cdr3_nt: TGTGCCTTTTCCCTCTACGAGCAGTACTTC
cdr3_aa: CAFSLYEQYF

d_call: .
v_call: TRBV9
clone_size: few
j_call: TRBJ2-2
cdr3_nt: TGTGCCAGCAGCGTGTTAGGGTACACCGGGGAGCTGTTTTTT
cdr3_aa: CASSVLGYTGELFF

d_call: TRBD1
v_call: TRBV24-1
clone_size: few
j_call: TRBJ1-1
cdr3_nt: TGTGCCACCCGCCCCGGGGACTGGGACAGGGGGCCAAACACTGAAGCTTTCTTT
cdr3_aa: CATRPGDWDRGPNTEAFF

d_call: TRBD2
v_call: TRBV24-1
clone_size: .
j_call: TRBJ2-5
cdr3_nt: TGTGCCACCAGTGATCCTACCCCCGGGACTAGCAGACAAGAGACCCAGTACTTC
cdr3_aa: CATSDPTPGTSRQETQYF

d_call: .
v_call: TRBV30
clone_size: many
j_call: TRBJ2-7
cdr3_nt: TGTGCCTGGGGCCGGAGCTCCTACGAGCAGTACTTC
cdr3_aa: CAWGRSSYEQYF

d_call: TRBD2
v_call: TRBV7-3
clone_size: .
j_call: TRBJ2-3
cdr3_nt: TGTGCCAGCAGCGCACTAGCGGCTAGCACAGATACGCAGTATTTT
cdr3_aa: CASSALAASTDTQYF

d_call: .
v_call: TRBV28
clone_size: many
j_call: TRBJ1-5
cdr3_nt: TGTGCCAGCAGCCGTACTCAGCCCCAGCATTTT
cdr3_aa: CASSRTQPQHF

d_call: .
v_call: TRBV20-1
clone_size: .
j_call: TRBJ1-6
cdr3_nt: TGCAGTGCTCGCGTAGGAGGGGTAGATTCACCCCTCCACTTT
cdr3_aa: CSARVGGVDSPLHF

d_call: .
v_call: TRBV30
clone_size: few
j_call: TRBJ2-1
cdr3_nt: TGTGCCTGGAGTGTACAGTTCAATGAGCAGTTCTTC
cdr3_aa: CAWSVQFNEQFF

d_call: .
v_call: TRBV14
clone_size: .
j_call: TRBJ1-6
cdr3_nt: TGTGCCAGCAGCCAACAAGCCTGGAGTTCACCCCTCCACTTT
cdr3_aa: CASSQQAWSSPLHF

d_call: TRBD2
v_call: TRBV5-4
clone_size: .
j_call: TRBJ2-1
cdr3_nt: TGTGCCAGCAGCTTGCCCTACGGGGGGAGCTCCTACAATGAGCAGTTCTTC
cdr3_aa: CASSLPYGGSSYNEQFF

d_call: TRBD1
v_call: TRBV5-1
clone_size: many
j_call: TRBJ2-7
cdr3_nt: TGCGCCAGCAGTTGGACAGGGTCCTACGAGCAGTACTTC
cdr3_aa: CASSWTGSYEQYF

d_call: TRBD2
v_call: TRBV6-1
clone_size: .
j_call: TRBJ2-7
cdr3_nt: TGTGCCAGCAGTAACCTCCCGCCCGGACTAGCGGGAGCCTACGAGCAGTACTTC
cdr3_aa: CASSNLPPGLAGAYEQYF

d_call: TRBD1
v_call: TRBV6-1
clone_size: few
j_call: TRBJ1-2
cdr3_nt: TGTGCCAGCACTAACCGGCAGGGGGTCGACTATGGCTACACCTTC
cdr3_aa: CASTNRQGVDYGYTF

d_call: .
v_call: TRBV20-1
clone_size: many
j_call: TRBJ1-2
cdr3_nt: TGCAGTGCTAGAAGTCAGGGTGGCTATGGCTACACCTTC
cdr3_aa: CSARSQGGYGYTF

d_call: TRBD1
v_call: TRBV12-3/TRBV12-4
clone_size: few
j_call: TRBJ1-5
cdr3_nt: TGTGCCAGCAGCGGTACAGGGGAAGGGAATCAGCCCCAGCATTTT
cdr3_aa: CASSGTGEGNQPQHF

d_call: TRBD2
v_call: TRBV7-9
clone_size: many
j_call: TRBJ2-1
cdr3_nt: TGTGCCAGCAGCTTGGTGCTAGCGGGAGGGAAGAATGAGCAGTTCTTC
cdr3_aa: CASSLVLAGGKNEQFF

d_call: .
v_call: TRBV7-8
clone_size: .
j_call: TRBJ1-5
cdr3_nt: TGTGCCAGCAGCTTAGGTTTGGGAGGCGGGACGCTTACTCAGCCCCAGCATTTT
cdr3_aa: CASSLGLGGGTLTQPQHF

d_call: .
v_call: TRBV7-8
clone_size: few
j_call: TRBJ1-5
cdr3_nt: TGTGCCAGCAGATCGGAGGCCAATCAGCCCCAGCATTTT
cdr3_aa: CASRSEANQPQHF

d_call: .
v_call: TRBV18
clone_size: many
j_call: TRBJ1-1
cdr3_nt: TGTGCCAGCCTCCCCGGACTGAACACTGAAGCTTTCTTT
cdr3_aa: CASLPGLNTEAFF

d_call: TRBD2
v_call: TRBV19
clone_size: .
j_call: TRBJ2-2
cdr3_nt: TGTGCCAGTAGTATGGTGGGACTAGCGCTCACCGGGGAGCTGTTTTTT
cdr3_aa: CASSMVGLALTGELFF

d_call: .
v_call: TRBV9
clone_size: .
j_call: TRBJ2-1
cdr3_nt: TGTGCCAGCAGCGTAGATGGAGGACCGCCCAACAATGAGCAGTTCTTC
cdr3_aa: CASSVDGGPPNNEQFF

d_call: .
v_call: TRBV29-1
clone_size: .
j_call: TRBJ2-5
cdr3_nt: TGCAGCGTTGAAGATGTGGGGGGTCAAGAGACCCAGTACTTC
cdr3_aa: CSVEDVGGQETQYF

d_call: .
v_call: TRBV9
clone_size: many
j_call: TRBJ2-7
cdr3_nt: TGTGCCAGCAGCGTAAGCCCCACTACCTACGAGCAGTACTTC
cdr3_aa: CASSVSPTTYEQYF

d_call: .
v_call: TRBV6-2/TRBV6-3
clone_size: .
j_call: TRBJ2-3
cdr3_nt: TGTGCCAGCAGTCATCAACGAGGCCGGGGCACAGATACGCAGTATTTT
cdr3_aa: CASSHQRGRGTDTQYF

d_call: .
v_call: TRBV9
clone_size: .
j_call: TRBJ2-1
cdr3_nt: TGTGCCAGCAGCGGGGGGGCTAGCGGCGACAATGAGCAGTTCTTC
cdr3_aa: CASSGGASGDNEQFF

d_call: TRBD1
v_call: TRBV5-1
clone_size: .
j_call: TRBJ1-6
cdr3_nt: TGCGCCAGCAGCCACACCGGGACAGGGTCCCCAGGCGGTAATTCACCCCTCCACTTT
cdr3_aa: CASSHTGTGSPGGNSPLHF

d_call: .
v_call: TRBV11-2
clone_size: few
j_call: TRBJ1-4
cdr3_nt: TGTGCCAGCAGCTTAAACAGTGGGAATGAAAAACTGTTTTTT
cdr3_aa: CASSLNSGNEKLFF

d_call: .
v_call: TRBV18
clone_size: few
j_call: TRBJ1-1
cdr3_nt: TGTGCCAGCTCTCACGGAGGGACTGAAGCTTTCTTT
cdr3_aa: CASSHGGTEAFF

d_call: .
v_call: TRBV6-1
clone_size: few
j_call: TRBJ1-5
cdr3_nt: TGTGCCAGCAGTGAATCCCAGGGCGGGCCCCAGCATTTT
cdr3_aa: CASSESQGGPQHF

d_call: .
v_call: TRBV6-1
clone_size: .
j_call: TRBJ2-7
cdr3_nt: TGTGCCAGCTCCTTAGAGGAGTCCTACGAGCAGTACTTC
cdr3_aa: CASSLEESYEQYF

d_call: .
v_call: TRBV20-1
clone_size: many
j_call: TRBJ1-2
cdr3_nt: TGCAGTGCTAGAGGTCGGGAAACACATGGCCGCAACTATGGCTACACCTTC
cdr3_aa: CSARGRETHGRNYGYTF

d_call: .
v_call: TRBV7-9
clone_size: .
j_call: TRBJ1-2
cdr3_nt: TGTGCCAGCAGCCCCCTCGGGGCCCGGGGCTACACCTTC
cdr3_aa: CASSPLGARGYTF

d_call: TRBD2
v_call: TRBV13
clone_size: .
j_call: TRBJ2-1
cdr3_nt: TGTGCCAGCAGCTCGTTTTTAGCGGGAGAGCTGGGGACCTACAATGAGCAGTTCTTC
cdr3_aa: CASSSFLAGELGTYNEQFF

d_call: .
v_call: TRBV12-3/TRBV12-4
clone_size: many
j_call: TRBJ1-5
cdr3_nt: TGTGCCAGCAGTTTAACAGATAGCAATCAGCCCCAGCATTTT
cdr3_aa: CASSLTDSNQPQHF

d_call: TRBD1
v_call: TRBV12-3/TRBV12-4
clone_size: .
j_call: TRBJ1-1
cdr3_nt: TGTGCCAGCAGTACCCGACAGGGGATGAACACTGAAGCTTTCTTT
cdr3_aa: CASSTRQGMNTEAFF